This TCR beta chain comes out of a study of T-cell reconstitution after alpha-beta-depleted transplantation in children. Details on this clonotype: What it recognizes is unknown.

Findings and caveats of the study: Several hundred rapidly expanded clones from non-depleted graft cells reportedly supplied alpha-beta T cells about two months post-transplant. The authors attributed T-cell counts and diversity one year after transplant mostly to newly produced T cells.

With V trimmed by 3 bases and J by 4 bases, 10 bases remained unmatched. This CDR3 has 16 residues. Germline V gene data show CDR1 as DFQATT and CDR2 as SNEGSKA (reference sequence). Library preparation (for TCRbeta) was performed with unique molecular identifiers. TCRdb re-analysed the PCR reads in MiXCR, keeping a single row per CDR3 protein. The data hold about 15,000 distinct CDR3 sequences, with roughly 12% observed a single time. Specimen: PBMCs, mostly from graft donor cells, collected 180 days after TCRalphabeta/CD19-depleted stem cell transplant. This clonotype was obtained from a boy under two years old who had a stem cell transplant for Wiskott-Aldrich syndrome, so the T cells may come from the graft donor. This chain joins TRBV20-1 and TRBJ2-3, with 10 bases identical to TRBD2. CDR3 nucleotides: TGCAGTGCTAGTGAGATCGGGACTAGCGTACCAGATACGCAGTATTTT. Translated, it gives CSASEIGTSVPDTQYF.